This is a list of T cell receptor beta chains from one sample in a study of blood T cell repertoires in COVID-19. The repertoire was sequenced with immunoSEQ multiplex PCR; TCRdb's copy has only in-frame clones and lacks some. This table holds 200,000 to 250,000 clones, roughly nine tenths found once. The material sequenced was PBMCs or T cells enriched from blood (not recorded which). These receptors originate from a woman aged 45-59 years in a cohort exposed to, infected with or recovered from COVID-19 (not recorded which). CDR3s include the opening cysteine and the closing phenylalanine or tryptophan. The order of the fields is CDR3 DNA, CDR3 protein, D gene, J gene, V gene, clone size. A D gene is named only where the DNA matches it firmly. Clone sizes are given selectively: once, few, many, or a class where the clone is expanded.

CDR3 DNA: TGTGCCAGCAGCCCCGTGGGGGCCACCACAGATACGCAGTATTTT
CDR3 protein: CASSPVGATTDTQYF
D gene: NA
J gene: TRBJ2-3
V gene: TRBV6-5
clone size: once

CDR3 DNA: TGTGCCAGCAGTTTTTCTAGTCCAGATACGCAGTATTTT
CDR3 protein: CASSFSSPDTQYF
D gene: NA
J gene: TRBJ2-3
V gene: TRBV12-3/TRBV12-4
clone size: NA

CDR3 DNA: TGTGCCAGCAGCTTTAGCTCGGTCAGGAACACTGAAGCTTTCTTT
CDR3 protein: CASSFSSVRNTEAFF
D gene: NA
J gene: TRBJ1-1
V gene: TRBV7-2
clone size: NA

CDR3 DNA: TGTGCCAGCAGTTCGGGTGCGGGGAGAGGCACAGATACGCAGTATTTT
CDR3 protein: CASSSGAGRGTDTQYF
D gene: NA
J gene: TRBJ2-3
V gene: TRBV5-4
clone size: NA

CDR3 DNA: TGTGCCAGCAGCAAGGGACTAGCGGGGGGTGGAGAGACCCAGTACTTC
CDR3 protein: CASSKGLAGGGETQYF
D gene: TRBD2
J gene: TRBJ2-5
V gene: TRBV5-6
clone size: NA

CDR3 DNA: TGTGCCAGCAGTGCGCCCTTGGGGGGGAGAGCAACTAATGAAAAACTGTTTTTT
CDR3 protein: CASSAPLGGRATNEKLFF
D gene: NA
J gene: TRBJ1-4
V gene: TRBV2
clone size: NA

CDR3 DNA: TGTGCCAGCAGTTATCGGACAGGGCGGGACGAGCAGTACTTC
CDR3 protein: CASSYRTGRDEQYF
D gene: TRBD1
J gene: TRBJ2-7
V gene: TRBV6-2/TRBV6-3
clone size: once

CDR3 DNA: TGCAGCGCGGACAGGGGGTCTCTCACCGGGGAGCTGTTTTTT
CDR3 protein: CSADRGSLTGELFF
D gene: TRBD1
J gene: TRBJ2-2
V gene: TRBV29-1
clone size: NA

CDR3 DNA: TGTGCCAGCAGTGAATATAGTACTGAAGCTTTCTTT
CDR3 protein: CASSEYSTEAFF
D gene: NA
J gene: TRBJ1-1
V gene: TRBV2
clone size: NA

CDR3 DNA: TGCGCCAGCAGCCAAGGAGGCTACGAGCAGTACTTC
CDR3 protein: CASSQGGYEQYF
D gene: NA
J gene: TRBJ2-7
V gene: TRBV4-3
clone size: NA

CDR3 DNA: TGTGCCAGCGCAGGGAGGCGGAACAATCAGCCCCAGCATTTT
CDR3 protein: CASAGRRNNQPQHF
D gene: NA
J gene: TRBJ1-5
V gene: TRBV2
clone size: NA

CDR3 DNA: TGTGCCAGCAGCCCCATGACTAGCCCAGATACGCAGTATTTT
CDR3 protein: CASSPMTSPDTQYF
D gene: TRBD2
J gene: TRBJ2-3
V gene: TRBV7-9
clone size: NA

CDR3 DNA: TGTGCCAGCACGGGACTCCCAGGCGGGGAGCTGTTTTTT
CDR3 protein: CASTGLPGGELFF
D gene: NA
J gene: TRBJ2-2
V gene: TRBV7-3
clone size: NA

CDR3 DNA: TGTGCCAGCAGCTACGGGACAGGGAGTAGTAATTCACCCCTCCACTTT
CDR3 protein: CASSYGTGSSNSPLHF
D gene: TRBD1
J gene: TRBJ1-6
V gene: TRBV6-5
clone size: NA

CDR3 DNA: TGTGCCAGCAGAGGGGCAGGGGAAGGCTACACCTTC
CDR3 protein: CASRGAGEGYTF
D gene: NA
J gene: TRBJ1-2
V gene: TRBV6-5
clone size: NA

CDR3 DNA: TGTGCCAGCAGCCCGACAGGACTGCGGAACGAGCAGTACTTC
CDR3 protein: CASSPTGLRNEQYF
D gene: NA
J gene: TRBJ2-7
V gene: TRBV3-1/TRBV3-2
clone size: NA

CDR3 DNA: TGTGCCAGCAGCTTACGCCCAGAGAACACTGAAGCTTTCTTT
CDR3 protein: CASSLRPENTEAFF
D gene: NA
J gene: TRBJ1-1
V gene: TRBV11-2
clone size: few

CDR3 DNA: TGTGCCAGCAGCTTAGGACTAGCGGGGGGGCCGGATACGCAGTATTTT
CDR3 protein: CASSLGLAGGPDTQYF
D gene: TRBD2
J gene: TRBJ2-3
V gene: TRBV7-2
clone size: NA

CDR3 DNA: TGCGCCAGCAGCTTGTGGGGGGAGGATGGTACTGAGCAGTTCTTC
CDR3 protein: CASSLWGEDGTEQFF
D gene: NA
J gene: TRBJ2-1
V gene: TRBV5-1
clone size: NA

CDR3 DNA: TGTGCCAGCAGCTTAATGGGGAGCTACGAGCAGTACTTC
CDR3 protein: CASSLMGSYEQYF
D gene: NA
J gene: TRBJ2-7
V gene: TRBV7-8
clone size: NA

CDR3 DNA: TGTGCCTGGGGTCGGGGAGGTCTTAACTATGGCTACACCTTC
CDR3 protein: CAWGRGGLNYGYTF
D gene: NA
J gene: TRBJ1-2
V gene: TRBV30
clone size: NA

CDR3 DNA: TGTGCCAGCTCACCAGGGACAGAAGAGACCCAGTACTTC
CDR3 protein: CASSPGTEETQYF
D gene: TRBD1
J gene: TRBJ2-5
V gene: TRBV18
clone size: NA

CDR3 DNA: TGCGCCAGCAGCCCCCCAGGAGGAGATAATGAAAAACTGTTTTTT
CDR3 protein: CASSPPGGDNEKLFF
D gene: NA
J gene: TRBJ1-4
V gene: TRBV5-1
clone size: NA

CDR3 DNA: TGCAGTGCTCGCCCAATCGGTGGCTACACCTTC
CDR3 protein: CSARPIGGYTF
D gene: NA
J gene: TRBJ1-2
V gene: TRBV20-1
clone size: NA

CDR3 DNA: TGTGCCAGCAGCGTAGAGTCGGCGGGAACCGGGGAGCTGTTTTTT
CDR3 protein: CASSVESAGTGELFF
D gene: NA
J gene: TRBJ2-2
V gene: TRBV9
clone size: NA

CDR3 DNA: TGCGCCAGCAGCTTCGGGGAGGGTCGCGAGCAGTACTTC
CDR3 protein: CASSFGEGREQYF
D gene: TRBD2
J gene: TRBJ2-7
V gene: TRBV5-1
clone size: NA

CDR3 DNA: TGTGCCAGCAGCTCCTTAATACGGGGGGGCCTAGGAGATACGCAGTATTTT
CDR3 protein: CASSSLIRGGLGDTQYF
D gene: TRBD2
J gene: TRBJ2-3
V gene: TRBV11-2
clone size: NA

CDR3 DNA: TGTGCCAGTCAGGACAGGGGCCACGAGCAGTACTTC
CDR3 protein: CASQDRGHEQYF
D gene: TRBD1
J gene: TRBJ2-7
V gene: TRBV27
clone size: NA

CDR3 DNA: TGCGCCAGCAGCCAAGATGGGACAGGGGGCATCTATGGCTACACCTTC
CDR3 protein: CASSQDGTGGIYGYTF
D gene: TRBD1
J gene: TRBJ1-2
V gene: TRBV4-3
clone size: NA

CDR3 DNA: TGTGCCAGCAGCTTAAAAGGGGTGGAAGAGACCCAGTACTTC
CDR3 protein: CASSLKGVEETQYF
D gene: NA
J gene: TRBJ2-5
V gene: TRBV7-9
clone size: NA

CDR3 DNA: TGTGCCAGCAGATCCACAGGGGAGAACTATGGCTACACCTTC
CDR3 protein: CASRSTGENYGYTF
D gene: TRBD1
J gene: TRBJ1-2
V gene: TRBV28
clone size: NA

CDR3 DNA: TGTGCCTGGAGTGGGAGGGCGTGGTGGGAGACCCAGTACTTC
CDR3 protein: CAWSGRAWWETQYF
D gene: NA
J gene: TRBJ2-5
V gene: TRBV30
clone size: NA

CDR3 DNA: TGTGCCGTCCAGGGACACCTTAATTCACCCCTCCACTTT
CDR3 protein: CAVQGHLNSPLHF
D gene: NA
J gene: TRBJ1-6
V gene: TRBV7-2
clone size: NA

CDR3 DNA: TGTGCCAGCAGCCCTTCAGGGGAGGGCTACGAGCAGTACTTC
CDR3 protein: CASSPSGEGYEQYF
D gene: NA
J gene: TRBJ2-7
V gene: TRBV4-2
clone size: NA

CDR3 DNA: TGTGCCAGCAGTCAGGAATCCTACGAGCAGTACTTC
CDR3 protein: CASSQESYEQYF
D gene: NA
J gene: TRBJ2-7
V gene: TRBV12-3/TRBV12-4
clone size: NA

CDR3 DNA: TGTGCCAGCAGTGTGTCTTACCCGGGTCAGCCCCAGCATTTT
CDR3 protein: CASSVSYPGQPQHF
D gene: NA
J gene: TRBJ1-5
V gene: TRBV6-4
clone size: NA

CDR3 DNA: TGTGCCAGCCAGAGGAGGGGGGGATACAATGAGCAGTTCTTC
CDR3 protein: CASQRRGGYNEQFF
D gene: NA
J gene: TRBJ2-1
V gene: TRBV7-3
clone size: NA

CDR3 DNA: TGTGCCAGCAGTTACTCGGGACAGGGTGGGAGTGAGCAGTTCTTC
CDR3 protein: CASSYSGQGGSEQFF
D gene: TRBD1
J gene: TRBJ2-1
V gene: TRBV6-2/TRBV6-3
clone size: NA

CDR3 DNA: TGCGCCAGCAGCTTGGCACAGAGCTATGGCTACACCTTC
CDR3 protein: CASSLAQSYGYTF
D gene: NA
J gene: TRBJ1-2
V gene: TRBV5-1
clone size: NA

CDR3 DNA: TGTGCCAGCAGCCGCAGACAGGTTAATGGGTCACCCCTCCACTTT
CDR3 protein: CASSRRQVNGSPLHF
D gene: NA
J gene: TRBJ1-6
V gene: TRBV3-1/TRBV3-2
clone size: NA

CDR3 DNA: TGCAGCGTTGAGGGCAGGGGGAGCGTGGAGACCCAGTACTTC
CDR3 protein: CSVEGRGSVETQYF
D gene: TRBD1
J gene: TRBJ2-5
V gene: TRBV29-1
clone size: NA

CDR3 DNA: TGTGCCAGCAGCCTCGAGTCCTACGAGCAGTACTTC
CDR3 protein: CASSLESYEQYF
D gene: NA
J gene: TRBJ2-7
V gene: TRBV11-1
clone size: NA

CDR3 DNA: TGTGCCAGCAGCCTAGGCCAGAGGCTCCCTGAAGCTTTCTTT
CDR3 protein: CASSLGQRLPEAFF
D gene: NA
J gene: TRBJ1-1
V gene: TRBV7-3
clone size: NA

CDR3 DNA: TGTGCCAGCAGCTTAGAAAGCCTAGCGGGGGGCTCCTACGAGCAGTACTTC
CDR3 protein: CASSLESLAGGSYEQYF
D gene: TRBD2
J gene: TRBJ2-7
V gene: TRBV7-6
clone size: NA

CDR3 DNA: TGCGCCAGCAGCTTAGGGGGGGACCAAGAGACCCAGTACTTC
CDR3 protein: CASSLGGDQETQYF
D gene: NA
J gene: TRBJ2-5
V gene: TRBV4-3
clone size: NA

CDR3 DNA: TGTGCCAGCAGCTTGGCCTCACACTCCTACGAGCAGTACTTC
CDR3 protein: CASSLASHSYEQYF
D gene: NA
J gene: TRBJ2-7
V gene: TRBV5-5
clone size: NA

CDR3 DNA: TGTGCCAGCAGTTTATCGGCTAGCGTAACCTACGAGCAGTACTTC
CDR3 protein: CASSLSASVTYEQYF
D gene: NA
J gene: TRBJ2-7
V gene: TRBV27
clone size: NA

CDR3 DNA: TGTGCCAGCACCCGGACAGATTACGAGCAGTACTTC
CDR3 protein: CASTRTDYEQYF
D gene: NA
J gene: TRBJ2-7
V gene: TRBV6-5
clone size: NA

CDR3 DNA: TGTGCCAGCAGCCCGGACTCGGGACTAGGTTTGTATTTT
CDR3 protein: CASSPDSGLGLYF
D gene: TRBD2
J gene: TRBJ2-3
V gene: TRBV3-1/TRBV3-2
clone size: NA

CDR3 DNA: TGTGCCACCCGTGGACAGATCTACGAGCAGTACTTC
CDR3 protein: CATRGQIYEQYF
D gene: NA
J gene: TRBJ2-7
V gene: TRBV27
clone size: NA

CDR3 DNA: TGTGCCAGTACCCTGGGACAGGTTAACTCTGGAAACACCATATATTTT
CDR3 protein: CASTLGQVNSGNTIYF
D gene: TRBD1
J gene: TRBJ1-3
V gene: TRBV19
clone size: NA

CDR3 DNA: TGTGCCAGTAGTAGGGGACAGGGGAGAGTTAATTCACCCCTCCACTTT
CDR3 protein: CASSRGQGRVNSPLHF
D gene: TRBD1
J gene: TRBJ1-6
V gene: TRBV19
clone size: NA

CDR3 DNA: TGTGCCAGCAGCCAAGCCTATCTGACAGATACGCAGTATTTT
CDR3 protein: CASSQAYLTDTQYF
D gene: NA
J gene: TRBJ2-3
V gene: TRBV4-2
clone size: once

CDR3 DNA: TGTGCCAGCAGTTTATGGGCAGGGCTATCCTACGAGCAGTACTTC
CDR3 protein: CASSLWAGLSYEQYF
D gene: NA
J gene: TRBJ2-7
V gene: TRBV28
clone size: NA

CDR3 DNA: NA
CDR3 protein: CASSPSGRDSNQPQHF
D gene: NA
J gene: TRBJ1-5
V gene: TRBV28
clone size: NA

CDR3 DNA: TGTGCCAGCAGCGCCGGGACTATCAATGAGCAGTTCTTC
CDR3 protein: CASSAGTINEQFF
D gene: TRBD2
J gene: TRBJ2-1
V gene: TRBV7-3
clone size: NA

CDR3 DNA: TGTGCCAGCAGCAAGGACAGGGGGGACCTAGCTAACTATGGCTACACCTTC
CDR3 protein: CASSKDRGDLANYGYTF
D gene: TRBD1
J gene: TRBJ1-2
V gene: TRBV5-4
clone size: once

CDR3 DNA: TGTGCCAGCAGTTCGCTAGCAAACTCCTACGAGCAGTACTTC
CDR3 protein: CASSSLANSYEQYF
D gene: NA
J gene: TRBJ2-7
V gene: TRBV28
clone size: NA

CDR3 DNA: TGTGCCAGCAGCCTAGCCGGGACTAGAGAAGAGACCCAGTACTTC
CDR3 protein: CASSLAGTREETQYF
D gene: TRBD2
J gene: TRBJ2-5
V gene: TRBV9
clone size: NA